This T cell receptor beta chain was sequenced for a study of cytomegalovirus exposure and HLA in healthy donors. Study-wide points: Most of the TCR beta V segments (in an earlier analysis) were productive either about 87% or about 30% of the time.

On this clone: Its target is not known.

In the PCR, 60 Vbeta and 13 Jbeta primers were used. Method: immunoSEQ multiplex PCR; TCRdb's copy keeps in-frame clones and lacks some. The data contain about 160,000 clones, approximately 80% of them singletons. This CDR3 contains 14 residues. The ends lost 5 bases at V and 6 bases at J; junction bases unmatched: 7. The germline gives CDR1 MNHEY, CDR2 SVGAGI. The clonotype was recovered from a woman younger than 45 in good health and CMV-seropositive. Sample: PBMCs. The chain carries TRBV6-5 and TRBJ2-7; TRBD1 agrees at 10 bases. This chain's CDR3 is CASSRGTGEGEQYF. CDR3 in DNA: TGTGCCAGCAGTAGAGGGACAGGGGAGGGCGAGCAGTACTTC.